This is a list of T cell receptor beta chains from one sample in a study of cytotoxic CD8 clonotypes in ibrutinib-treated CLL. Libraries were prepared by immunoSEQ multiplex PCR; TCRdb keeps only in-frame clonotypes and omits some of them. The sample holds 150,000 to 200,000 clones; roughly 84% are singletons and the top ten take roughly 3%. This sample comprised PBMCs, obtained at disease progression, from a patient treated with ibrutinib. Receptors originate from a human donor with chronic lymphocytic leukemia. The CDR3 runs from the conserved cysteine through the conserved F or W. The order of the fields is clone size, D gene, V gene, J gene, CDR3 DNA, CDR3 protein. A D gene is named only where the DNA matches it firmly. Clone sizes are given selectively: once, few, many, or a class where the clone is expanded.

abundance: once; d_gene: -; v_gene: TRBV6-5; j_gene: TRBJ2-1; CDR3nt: TGCGCAACGAGAAGACAGCCCTTCTCCTACAATGAGCAGTTCTTC; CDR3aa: CATRRQPFSYNEQFF
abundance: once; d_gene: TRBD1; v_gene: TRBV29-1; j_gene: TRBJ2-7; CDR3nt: TGCAGCGCTAAGGGACAGAACTACGAGCAGTACTTC; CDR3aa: CSAKGQNYEQYF
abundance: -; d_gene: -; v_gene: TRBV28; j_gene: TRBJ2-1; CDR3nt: TGTGCCAGCAGTTTGTGGGGGGACAATAAGCAGTTCTTC; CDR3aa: CASSLWGDNKQFF
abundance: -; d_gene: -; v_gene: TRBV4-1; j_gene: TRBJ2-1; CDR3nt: TGCGCCAGCAGCCAAGAATCGGCGGGGTCCTCTGGGAATGAGCAGTTCTTC; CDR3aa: CASSQESAGSSGNEQFF
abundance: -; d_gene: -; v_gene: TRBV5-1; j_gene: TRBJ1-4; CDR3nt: TGCGCCAGCAGGGGAATTACAACTAATGAAAAACTGTTTTTT; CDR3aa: CASRGITTNEKLFF
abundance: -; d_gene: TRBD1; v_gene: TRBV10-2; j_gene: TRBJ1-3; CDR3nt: TGCGCCAGCAGTGAACCGGACAGGAGCAGTAACACCATATATTTT; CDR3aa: CASSEPDRSSNTIYF
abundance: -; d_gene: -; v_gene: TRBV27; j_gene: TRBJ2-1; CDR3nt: TGTGCCAGCAGTCTCGGCCCTAGCGTCAATGAGCAGTTCTTC; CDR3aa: CASSLGPSVNEQFF
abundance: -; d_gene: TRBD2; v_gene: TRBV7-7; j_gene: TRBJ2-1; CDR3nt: TGTGCTAGCAGCTTAGCGGGAGCGGGACTCAGTGAGCAGTTCTTC; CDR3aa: CASSLAGAGLSEQFF
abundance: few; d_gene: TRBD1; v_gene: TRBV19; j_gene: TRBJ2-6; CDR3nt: TGTGCCAGTGATTTAGGGGGCCCTGGGGCCAACGTCCTGACTTTC; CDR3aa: CASDLGGPGANVLTF
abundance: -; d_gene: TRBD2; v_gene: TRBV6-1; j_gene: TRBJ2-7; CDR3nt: TGTGCCAGCACTCGAGCGGGAGGAGGCGAGCAGTACTTC; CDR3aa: CASTRAGGGEQYF
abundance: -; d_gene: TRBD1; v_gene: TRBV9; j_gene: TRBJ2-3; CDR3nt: TGTGCCAGCAGCGTAGGGGACAGGGGAGGAGATACGCAGTATTTT; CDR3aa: CASSVGDRGGDTQYF
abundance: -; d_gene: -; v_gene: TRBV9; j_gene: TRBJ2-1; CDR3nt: TGTGCCAACAGCGTAGTATCCGGTTACAATGAGCAGTTCTTC; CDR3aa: CANSVVSGYNEQFF
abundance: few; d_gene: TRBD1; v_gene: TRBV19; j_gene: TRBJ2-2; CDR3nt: TGTGCCACGACGGGACAGGTGAACACCGGGGAGCTGTTTTTT; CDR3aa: CATTGQVNTGELFF